What follows describes a single TCR beta chain. The record originates from a study of cytomegalovirus exposure and HLA in healthy donors. Looked up from germline, CDR1 is SEHNR and CDR2 is FQNEAQ (reference sequence). J gave up 2 bases and V 1 base, and 5 bases lay outside the gene matches. The CDR3 has 15 residues. Primers: 60 Vbeta forward and 13 Jbeta reverse. Here immunoSEQ multiplex PCR was the method, and the copy in TCRdb shows in-frame clones only, minus some. The sample shows around 130,000 clones, over 70% of them seen only once. V usage is TRBV7-9 and J usage is TRBJ2-7; 7 bases fit TRBD1. This TCR derives from a woman between 40 and 55 years old in good health and CMV-seronegative. The sequenced sample was PBMCs. As DNA, the CDR3 is TGTGCCAGCAGCTTAGAGGGGACAGCTACCTACGAGCAGTACTTC. Amino acids: CASSLEGTATYEQYF.